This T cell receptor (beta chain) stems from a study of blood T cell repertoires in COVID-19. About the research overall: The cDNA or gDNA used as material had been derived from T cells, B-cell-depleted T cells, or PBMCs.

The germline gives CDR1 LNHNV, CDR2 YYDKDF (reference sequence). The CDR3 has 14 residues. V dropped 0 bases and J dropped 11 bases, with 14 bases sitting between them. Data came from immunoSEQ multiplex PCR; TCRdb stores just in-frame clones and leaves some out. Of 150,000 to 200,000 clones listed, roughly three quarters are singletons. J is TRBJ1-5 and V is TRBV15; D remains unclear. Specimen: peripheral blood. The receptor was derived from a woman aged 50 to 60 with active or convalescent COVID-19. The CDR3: CATSRDGREESQHF. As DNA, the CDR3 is TGTGCCACCAGCAGAGATGGCCGGGAGGAGTCCCAGCATTTT.